Described below is a single T cell receptor beta chain sequence and its context. The entry originates in a study of blood T cell repertoires in COVID-19. With 4 bases clipped from V and 4 bases from J, the junction kept 9 bases outside the gene matches. Per germline, CDR1 LGHDT and CDR2 YNNKEL (reference sequence). The CDR3 sequence is 15 residues long. Original processing methods: Amplification of reference gene primers provided the estimated nucleated cell counts. The protocol was immunoSEQ multiplex PCR, while the TCRdb copy is restricted to in-frame clones and leaves out a portion. The V and J calls and clone size are taken from that table; D and trimming were inferred from the DNA. The data show about 6,100 clones, about 90% seen once.

V usage is TRBV3-1 (or the pseudogene TRBV3-2) and J usage is TRBJ1-1; the match to TRBD1 covers 7 bases. The material sequenced was peripheral blood. This receptor was obtained from a human donor in a cohort sampled during active COVID-19. The CDR3: CASSPIDRVPTEAFF. DNA of the CDR3: TGTGCCAGCAGCCCGATTGACAGGGTGCCCACTGAAGCTTTCTTT.